This TCR beta chain was recorded in a study of identifying expanded T cells in peripheral blood. General observations from the study: Over two and four weeks, about 15 and 19 clones changed, versus approximately 1.2 between replicates. Across healthy donors, higher total template counts meant significantly greater approximately 2-week count variance.

Healthy donors had no documented immune events, such as infections, while sampled. V shed 4 bases, J shed 3 bases, and the junction held 9 bases outside the gene matches. Germline CDR1 is SNHLY and CDR2 is FYNNEI. The CDR3 spans 16 residues. Measured with immunoSEQ multiplex PCR; TCRdb has only the in-frame clones, and not every one. The repertoire consists of some 93,000 clones, with 88% occurring once and the leading ten covering about 4%. As to this clone: Its antigen remains unknown.

The receptor was derived from a person aged 18-70 years in good health. The V call is TRBV2, the J call TRBJ1-5; 7 nucleotides align to TRBD1. Sequencing was done on a sample of blood. The CDR3 region is CASSGGTVSPNQPQHF. The CDR3 region has the DNA TGTGCCAGCAGTGGAGGGACAGTGTCCCCCAATCAGCCCCAGCATTTT.